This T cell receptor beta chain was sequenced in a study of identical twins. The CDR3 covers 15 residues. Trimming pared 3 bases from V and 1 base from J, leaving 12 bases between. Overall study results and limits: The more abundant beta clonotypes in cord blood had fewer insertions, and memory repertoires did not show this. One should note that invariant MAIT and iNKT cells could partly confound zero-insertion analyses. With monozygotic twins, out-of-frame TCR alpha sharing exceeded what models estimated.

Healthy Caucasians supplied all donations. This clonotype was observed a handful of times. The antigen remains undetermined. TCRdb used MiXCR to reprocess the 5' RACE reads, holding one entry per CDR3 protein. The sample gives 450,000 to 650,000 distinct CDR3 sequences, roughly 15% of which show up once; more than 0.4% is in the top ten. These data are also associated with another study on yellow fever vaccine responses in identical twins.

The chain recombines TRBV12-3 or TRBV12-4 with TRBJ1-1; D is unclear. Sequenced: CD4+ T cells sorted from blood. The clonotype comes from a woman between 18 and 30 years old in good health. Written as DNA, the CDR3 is TGTGCCAGCAGTTTTTTGTCATGGGCGAACACTGAAGCTTTCTTT. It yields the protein CASSFLSWANTEAFF.